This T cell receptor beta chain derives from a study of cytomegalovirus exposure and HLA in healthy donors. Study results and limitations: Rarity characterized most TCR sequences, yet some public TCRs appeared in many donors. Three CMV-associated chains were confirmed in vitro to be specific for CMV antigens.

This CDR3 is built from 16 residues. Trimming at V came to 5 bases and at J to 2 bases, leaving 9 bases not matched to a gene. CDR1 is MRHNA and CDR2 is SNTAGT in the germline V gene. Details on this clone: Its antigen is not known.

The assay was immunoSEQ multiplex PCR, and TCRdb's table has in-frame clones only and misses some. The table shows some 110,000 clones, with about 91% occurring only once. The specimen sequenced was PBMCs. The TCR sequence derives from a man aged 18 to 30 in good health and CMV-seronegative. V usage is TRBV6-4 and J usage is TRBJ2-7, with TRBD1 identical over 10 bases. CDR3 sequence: CASSPLGGTGAYEQYF. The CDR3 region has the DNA TGTGCCAGCAGTCCACTGGGAGGGACAGGGGCCTACGAGCAGTACTTC.